This entry describes one TCR beta chain. This clonotype appeared many times. No antigen is known for it. Base qualities are missing; no much larger clone stands one base away. Spanning cysteine to phenylalanine, the CDR3 consists of 17 amino acids. CDR3 DNA is the only sequence kept; it has 51 bases, read in frame from the first base. Sequences MNHEY (CDR1) and SVGAGI (CDR2) are obtained from the germline V gene. The junction shows trimming of 2 bases on V and 0 bases on J, and the gene matches do not reach 8 bases of it. The sample originates from a study of T cells in Graves' hyperthyroidism and ophthalmopathy (dated by TCRdb to about 2019). As for the study more broadly: Peripheral blood was collected at initial diagnosis, before any treatment. An independent validation cohort of fewer than 20 hyperthyroidism patients and about 16 patients who later progressed to ophthalmopathy tested prospective prediction of ophthalmopathy. Once sampling was done, hyperthyroidism patients were given methimazole at a starting dose of 30 mg daily, whereas ophthalmopathy patients were given high-dose intravenous methylprednisolone. A discovery cohort of about a hundred patients, roughly 45 with Graves' ophthalmopathy and roughly 59 with stable Graves' hyperthyroidism, was used to find distinguishing TCR V-J signatures. According to the paper, TCR Vbeta CDR3 sequencing was carried out on roughly 130 peripheral blood samples, which came from around 43 ophthalmopathy, about 75 hyperthyroidism and around 17 progressor patients. The roughly 94 discovery patients were randomly divided into training and test sets at a 7:3 ratio. In six Graves' hyperthyroidism patients, the study also compared T-cell repertoires from thyroid tissue with T-cell repertoires from blood.

Broad study findings and their caveats: No statistical method was used to fix the sample size in advance, and group allocation was not hidden from the investigators. During validation, the model predicted progression to ophthalmopathy a median of roughly 7.1 months ahead of onset, with more than 60% sensitivity and 72% to 80% specificity. Blood samples also contained most of the expanded thyroid clonotypes (frequency above 0.001), which suggests that blood repertoires may reflect thyroid immune responses. Ophthalmopathy was separated from stable hyperthyroidism by a 13 V-J signature model, with around 88% sensitivity and about 84% specificity obtained in cross-validation and 80%/75% obtained in testing.

The hyperthyroidism patients were between 18 and 65 years old and newly diagnosed, with a disease duration of less than 2 months. Exclusion was applied to patients with uncontrolled infections, other autoimmune diseases, pregnancy or lactation. Diagnoses were based on clinical symptoms, serum thyroxine and TRAb, thyroid ultrasound and orbital computed tomography. Blood from progressor patients was collected at the time of first diagnosis with hyperthyroidism, before any ophthalmopathy symptoms had appeared. PBMCs were separated from under 12 ml of fresh peripheral blood using Ficoll-Paque density gradient centrifugation. Patients classed as progressors first received a Graves' hyperthyroidism diagnosis and then went on to develop ophthalmopathy during follow-up. Total RNA was extracted with Trizol reagent, and quality was checked on an Agilent 2100 Bioanalyzer. The TCR beta CDR3 regions were amplified from RNA transcripts. The first round of RT-PCR for the TCR CDR3 was performed with the HTBI primer set and the Qiagen OneStep RT-PCR kit. The libraries were constructed in a second round of multiplex PCR and then size-selected and purified. Paired-end sequencing of the libraries was performed with 100 bp reads on an Illumina HiSeq2000. As for how the authors treated the data: SOAPnuke was used to process the raw data, with reads discarded if the reads contained adapters or uncalled bases, had a mean Phred below 15, or lacked an exact constant-primer or identifier match. High-quality paired reads were merged using COPE v1.2.5, and each unique nucleotide sequence was defined as a clonotype. MiTCR v1.1 was used to align clonotypes to the IMGT TRBV, TRBD and TRBJ reference segments. Only V-J combinations with frequency above 0.0001, covering about 99% of repertoires, were analysed. The TCS score was defined as the ratio of F50 (clonal expansion) to E x V (chaos), calculated using BLOSUM62-based TCRdist between CDR3 peptides within each V-J. Welch's t-statistics and random forest reduced fewer than 550 V-J features to roughly 13, which were used in a naive Bayes classifier (R e1071). Using fastp trimming at Q25 and MiXCR clonotype assembly, TCRdb reanalyzed the public sequencing data and kept in-frame beta chains. Each record represents a unique CDR3 protein, reported with the most common genes and DNA among its rows. The V and J calls follow TCRdb's processing rather than the paper's. The sample table shows hundreds of thousands of distinct CDR3 sequences, and over 11% are seen once. The top ten clones comprise approximately 5.7% of the sample.

This TCR was sampled from a woman in her twenties or thirties with Graves' hyperthyroidism that later progressed to Graves' ophthalmopathy. Material for sequencing was blood. The chain was built from TRBV6-5 and TRBJ2-7; TRBD2 fits 9 bases in the junction. The CDR3 protein sequence reads: CASSYASGDPVSYEQYF. The bases read TGTGCCAGCAGTTACGCTAGCGGGGATCCCGTCTCCTACGAGCAGTACTTC.